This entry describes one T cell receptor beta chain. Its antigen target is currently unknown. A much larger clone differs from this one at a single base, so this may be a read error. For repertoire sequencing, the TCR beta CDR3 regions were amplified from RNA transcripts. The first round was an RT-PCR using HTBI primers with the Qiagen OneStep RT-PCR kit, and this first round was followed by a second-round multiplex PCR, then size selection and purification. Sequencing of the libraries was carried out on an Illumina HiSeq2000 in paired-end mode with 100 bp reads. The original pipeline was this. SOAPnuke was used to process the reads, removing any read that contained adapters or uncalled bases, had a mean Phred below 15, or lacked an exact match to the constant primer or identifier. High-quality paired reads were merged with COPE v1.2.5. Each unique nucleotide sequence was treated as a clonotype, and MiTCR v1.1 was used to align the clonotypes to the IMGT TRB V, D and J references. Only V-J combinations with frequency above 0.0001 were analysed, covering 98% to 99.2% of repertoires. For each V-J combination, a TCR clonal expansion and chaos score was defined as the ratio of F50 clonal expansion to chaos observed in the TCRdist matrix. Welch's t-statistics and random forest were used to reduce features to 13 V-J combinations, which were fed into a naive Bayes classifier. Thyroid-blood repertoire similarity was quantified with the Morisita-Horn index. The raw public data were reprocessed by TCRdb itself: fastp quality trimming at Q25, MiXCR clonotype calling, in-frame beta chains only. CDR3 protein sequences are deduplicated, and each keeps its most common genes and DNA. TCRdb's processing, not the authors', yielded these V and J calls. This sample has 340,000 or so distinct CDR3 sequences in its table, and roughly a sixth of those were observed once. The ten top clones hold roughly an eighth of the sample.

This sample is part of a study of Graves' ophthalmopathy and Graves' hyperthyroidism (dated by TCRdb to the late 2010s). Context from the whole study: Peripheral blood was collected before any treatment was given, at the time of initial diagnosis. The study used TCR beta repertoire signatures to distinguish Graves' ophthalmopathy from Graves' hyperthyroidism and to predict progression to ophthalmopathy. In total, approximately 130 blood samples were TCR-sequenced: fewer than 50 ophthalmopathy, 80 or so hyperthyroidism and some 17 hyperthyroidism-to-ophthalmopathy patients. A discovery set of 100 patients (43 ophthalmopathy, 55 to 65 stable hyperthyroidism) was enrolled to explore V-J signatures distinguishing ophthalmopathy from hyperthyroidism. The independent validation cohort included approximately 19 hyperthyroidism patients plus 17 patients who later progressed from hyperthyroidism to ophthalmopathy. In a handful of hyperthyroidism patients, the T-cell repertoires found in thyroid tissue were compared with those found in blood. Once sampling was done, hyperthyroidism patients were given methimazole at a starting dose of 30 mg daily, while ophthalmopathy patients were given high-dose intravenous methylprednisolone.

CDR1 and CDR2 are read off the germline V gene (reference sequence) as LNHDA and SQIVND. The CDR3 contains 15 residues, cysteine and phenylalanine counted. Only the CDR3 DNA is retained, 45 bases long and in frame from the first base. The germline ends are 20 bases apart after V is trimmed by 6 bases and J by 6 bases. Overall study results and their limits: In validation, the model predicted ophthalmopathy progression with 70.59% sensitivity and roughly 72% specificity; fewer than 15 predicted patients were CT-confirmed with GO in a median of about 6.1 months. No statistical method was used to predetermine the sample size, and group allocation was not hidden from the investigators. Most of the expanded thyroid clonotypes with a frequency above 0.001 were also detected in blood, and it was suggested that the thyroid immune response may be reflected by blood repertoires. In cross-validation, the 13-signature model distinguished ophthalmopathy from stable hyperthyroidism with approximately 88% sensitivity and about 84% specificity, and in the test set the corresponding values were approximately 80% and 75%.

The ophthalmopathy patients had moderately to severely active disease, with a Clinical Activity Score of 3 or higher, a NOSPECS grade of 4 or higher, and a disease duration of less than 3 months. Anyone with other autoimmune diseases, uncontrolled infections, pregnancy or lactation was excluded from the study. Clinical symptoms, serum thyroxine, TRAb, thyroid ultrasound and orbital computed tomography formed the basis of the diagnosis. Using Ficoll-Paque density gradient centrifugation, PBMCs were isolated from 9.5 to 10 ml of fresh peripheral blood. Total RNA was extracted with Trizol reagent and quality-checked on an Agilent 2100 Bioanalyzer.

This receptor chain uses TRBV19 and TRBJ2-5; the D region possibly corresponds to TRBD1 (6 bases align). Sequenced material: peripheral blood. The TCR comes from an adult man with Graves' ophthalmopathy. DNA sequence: TGTGCCAGTAGGGAGGACAGTGAAATCGGCAAGACCCAGTACTTC. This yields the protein CASREDSEIGKTQYF.